Shown below are 16 T cell receptor beta chains from a single sample sequenced in a study of T cell changes during pregnancy in multiple sclerosis (dated by TCRdb to about 2019). Receptor amplification or capture employed the immunoSEQ multiplex PCR assay. TCRdb holds this immuneACCESS table with in-frame rearrangements only. Some clones are missing; in checked studies, unresolved V genes explain under half, and the rest has no known cause. The sample profile shows approximately 20,000 clones; 86% of them were found once. 5.5% to 7.5% of the sample is held by the ten biggest clonotypes. Sequencing was performed on CD8+ T cells from peripheral blood mononuclear cells, taken in the third trimester of pregnancy. All receptors derive from a female donor in good health, enrolled as a control in a pregnancy study.

This clone was picked up a small number of times. In DNA form, the CDR3 reads TGTGCCAGCAGCCAAGGACTCGGGGGGGCTCGCAATGAGCAGTTCTTC. This gives the protein CASSQGLGGARNEQFF. The chain employs TRBV4-2 and TRBJ2-1; the match to TRBD2 covers 8 bases. The CDR3 loop spans 16 amino acids. Per the germline V gene, CDR1 is LGHNA and CDR2 is YNFKEQ. With V trimmed by 1 base and J by 6 bases, 8 bases remained unmatched.

Written as DNA, the CDR3 is TGCGCCAGCAGCCAGCGCGAAACAGGGATAGGATACGAGCAGTACTTC. It encodes CASSQRETGIGYEQYF. This chain joins TRBV4-3 and TRBJ2-7, with a weak D call TRBD1 (6 bases). Looked up from germline, CDR1 is LGHNA and CDR2 is YSLEER. Trimming left V 3 bases short and J 4 bases short, with 19 bases between. This CDR3 has 16 residues.

This chain links TRBV7-3 with TRBJ2-3, with a tentative D call TRBD1 (5 bases). CDR3 size: 12 residues. With 5 bases removed from V and 6 bases from J, the gap between germline ends came to 9 bases. CDR1 is SGHTA, CDR2 FQGTGA, per germline. In nucleotides, the CDR3 is TGTGCCAGCAGCGTTGGGGCGGATACGCAGTATTTT. Protein product: CASSVGADTQYF.

V is TRBV28 and J is TRBJ2-7, with D possibly being TRBD1 (6 bases). Deletions cut 3 bases from V and 5 bases from J, with 29 bases between. The CDR3 runs 19 residues. The germline CDR1 and CDR2 sequences are MDHEN and SYDVKM. CDR3 bases: TGTGCCAGCAGTTTTATCCTACACCTACAAGACAGGTCCGGGGACGAGCAGTACTTC. Its translation: CASSFILHLQDRSGDEQYF.

The count of this clone is one. The genes are TRBV27 and TRBJ1-1; TRBD1 is a possible D gene (6 bases). V lost 9 bases and J 3 bases, leaving 17 bases between the germline ends. The CDR3 runs to 14 residues. Germline V gene lookup returns CDR1 MNHEY and CDR2 SMNVEV (reference sequence). CDR3 coding DNA: TGTGCCAGTCGAGTAGGGGGAAGTGACACTGAAGCTTTCTTT. Translated: CASRVGGSDTEAFF.

The chain couples TRBV7-2 to TRBJ1-5; possible D gene TRBD1, 6 bases. The CDR3 consists of 17 residues. Germline lookup yields CDR1 SGHTA and CDR2 FQGNSA. Trimming pared 5 bases from V and 4 bases from J, leaving 21 bases between. The CDR3 protein is CASSGPGLGAFNQPQHF. CDR3 DNA sequence: TGTGCCAGCAGCGGCCCTGGTCTGGGGGCTTTTAATCAGCCCCAGCATTTT.

The V and J genes are TRBV9 and TRBJ1-2; D gene uncertain. V was pared by 3 bases and J by 0 bases, with 18 bases between. Per the germline V gene, CDR1 is SGDLS and CDR2 is YYNGEE. The CDR3 runs to 17 residues. The CDR3 DNA reads as TGTGCCAGCAGCGGGCGGCGGCTCAATTCAGCTAACTATGGCTACACCTTC. It is translated as CASSGRRLNSANYGYTF.

The chain uses TRBV6-6 and TRBJ2-1; D gene uncertain. V lost 8 bases and J lost 2, with 7 bases in between. The CDR3 is made up of 12 amino acids. Germline loops: CDR1 MNHNY, CDR2 SVGAGI (reference sequence). The DNA of the CDR3 is TGTGCCAGCTCTAGGCCCTACAATGAGCAGTTCTTC. It codes for CASSRPYNEQFF.

This chain uses TRBV6-7 with TRBJ2-5, with 8 bases lining up with TRBD1. TRBV6-7 is known as an ORF, though its function is uncertain. With 9 bases clipped from V and 2 bases from J, the junction kept 17 bases outside the gene matches. The CDR3 runs to 17 residues. DNA of the CDR3: TGTGCCAGTAGTGACAGGGGAAGGCTAGACCGGCAAGAGACCCAGTACTTC. Protein: CASSDRGRLDRQETQYF.

The chain combines TRBV28 with TRBJ1-2, with no clear D. This CDR3 is built from 13 residues. Between the trimmed V and J ends, which lost 3 bases and 4 bases, there was a span of 9 bases. Germline V lookup: CDR1 MDHEN, CDR2 SYDVKM. CDR3 bases: TGTGCCAGCAGTTTTACAGTGGGCTATGGCTACACCTTC. As protein: CASSFTVGYGYTF.

V gene TRBV11-2 combines with J gene TRBJ1-2; a possible D gene is TRBD1 (6 bases). Germline CDR1 and CDR2: SGHAT and FQNNGV. V lost 5 bases and J 3 bases, leaving 19 bases between the germline ends. The CDR3 is 16 amino acids. The CDR3 region is CASSQQGARVDYGYTF. CDR3 coding DNA: TGTGCCAGCAGCCAACAGGGAGCCCGGGTGGACTATGGCTACACCTTC. Together with reference TRBV11-2 and TRBJ1-2, the CDR3 gives the full variable domain: EAGVAQSPRYKIIEKRQSVAFWCNPISGHATLYWYQQILGQGPKLLIQFQNNGVVDDSQLPKDRFSAERLKGVDSTLKIQPAKLEDSAVYLCASSQQGARVDYGYTFGSGTRLTVV.

The rearrangement links TRBV7-2 to TRBJ2-1; 9 bases fit TRBD2. V lost 1 base and J lost 1; bases outside the gene matches: 5. This CDR3 is 17 amino acids long. Germline V CDR1 and CDR2: SGHTA, FQGNSA. CDR3 nucleotides: TGTGCCAGCAGCTTAGTGCGGGGGGGCAGTTCCTACAATGAGCAGTTCTTC. It yields the protein CASSLVRGGSSYNEQFF.

The V and J genes are TRBV4-2 and TRBJ2-5; 8 bases are a match to TRBD2. V dropped 4 bases and J dropped 1; count of bases not matched to a gene: 5. Germline V gives CDR1 LGHNA, CDR2 YNFKEQ. This CDR3 is 15 amino acids long. CDR3 sequence: CASSRTTSVQETQYF. The DNA of the CDR3 is TGTGCCAGCAGCCGAACGACTAGCGTCCAAGAGACCCAGTACTTC.

The rearrangement uses TRBV5-1 and TRBJ2-6; TRBD1 agrees at 8 bases. The CDR3 length is 17 residues. The V segment lost 0 bases and the J segment 2 bases; nucleotides outside the gene matches: 4. Germline V gene data show CDR1 as SGHRS and CDR2 as YFSETQ. This chain's CDR3 is CASSLGQGSAGANVLTF. As DNA, the CDR3 is TGCGCCAGCAGCTTGGGACAGGGGTCGGCTGGGGCCAACGTCCTGACTTTC.

The rearrangement joins TRBV5-6 to TRBJ2-3; TRBD2 agrees at 7 bases. The CDR3 spans 16 residues. Germline trimming cut 7 bases from V and 3 bases from J; bases unmatched to any gene: 14. Germline-derived CDR1 and CDR2 are SGHDT and YYEEEE. The CDR3 here is CASLSARGGYTDTQYF. As DNA, the CDR3 is TGTGCCAGCCTAAGCGCCCGGGGAGGGTATACAGATACGCAGTATTTT.

The chain combines TRBV7-9 with TRBJ1-5; possibly TRBD1 for D (5 bases). The CDR3 has 14 residues. Trimming took 6 bases from V and 10 from J, leaving 19 bases between them. From germline, CDR1 is SEHNR and CDR2 FQNEAQ (reference sequence). The chain's CDR3 is CASSSWAGKAPQHF. CDR3 in DNA: TGTGCCAGCAGTTCTTGGGCAGGGAAGGCCCCCCAGCATTTT.